The TCR beta chain described here comes from a study of T cell changes during pregnancy in multiple sclerosis. Sequencing was performed with immunoSEQ multiplex PCR; in TCRdb, only in-frame clones are kept and a portion is missing. The sample lists 100,000 or so clones; about nine tenths were seen once. The CDR3 contains 15 residues. Per the germline V gene, CDR1 is MNHEY and CDR2 is SVGAGI. V lost 6 bases, J lost 1 base, and 8 bases stayed unmatched. The TCR originated in a female donor in good health, enrolled as a control in a pregnancy study. The material sequenced was peripheral blood, taken in the second trimester of pregnancy. This chain joins TRBV6-5 and TRBJ1-1; 7 nucleotides align to TRBD1. For the CDR3, the DNA is TGTGCCAGCAGCCCTAGACAGGGACCGAACACTGAAGCTTTCTTT. Residues: CASSPRQGPNTEAFF.